The entry below describes one T cell receptor beta chain. Trimming pared 2 bases from V and 0 bases from J, leaving 11 bases between. The CDR3 spans 15 residues. Germline V CDR1 and CDR2: MNHEY, SMNVEV (reference sequence). This entry is derived from a study of shared clonotypes between healthy human individuals. Measured with immunoSEQ multiplex PCR; TCRdb has only the in-frame clones, and not every one. The profile shows some 2,100,000 clones, about 92% of them singletons. Terminally differentiated effector memory CD45RA+ cells were excluded by CCR7 positive selection of CD45RO-negative cells. The sequenced material came from naive CD8+ T cells from PBMCs. The TCR was taken from a man younger than 35 in good health. Some clones in this sample may be carry-over from other donors' samples. The chain employs TRBV27 and TRBJ2-7; D may match TRBD1 or TRBD2 (5 bases each). The CDR3 reads CASSLKEGRSYEQYF. The CDR3 DNA reads TGTGCCAGCAGTTTAAAAGAGGGGCGCTCCTACGAGCAGTACTTC.